Listed below are T cell receptor beta chains from one sample, sequenced in a study of CD8 T cells in cerebrospinal fluid in Alzheimer's disease. TCRdb reanalyzed the 10x single-cell sequencing reads and collapses them to one entry per CDR3 protein, without DNA. This repertoire includes roughly 650 distinct CDR3 sequences. The material sequenced was cerebrospinal fluid. The receptors originated from a human donor in good health. Both conserved end residues are part of each CDR3. Fields, in order: CDR3 length, clone size, V gene, J gene, CDR3 protein. Clone size is stated in some rows and not others, as once, few, many or a class when expanded.

cdr3_length: 13; clone_size: medium-sized; v_call: TRBV12-3/TRBV12-4; j_call: TRBJ2-7; cdr3_aa: CASSRDRAYEQYF
cdr3_length: 21; clone_size: medium-sized; v_call: TRBV5-1; j_call: TRBJ2-6; cdr3_aa: CASRWDRGRPGESSGANVLTF
cdr3_length: 15; clone_size: large; v_call: TRBV9; j_call: TRBJ2-1; cdr3_aa: CASSAGLADYNEQFF
cdr3_length: 20; clone_size: .; v_call: TRBV19; j_call: TRBJ2-6; cdr3_aa: CASSRNSGGPFGSGANVLTF
cdr3_length: 13; clone_size: medium-sized; v_call: TRBV20-1; j_call: TRBJ1-5; cdr3_aa: CSAGGVSNQPQHF
cdr3_length: 14; clone_size: medium-sized; v_call: TRBV5-1; j_call: TRBJ2-5; cdr3_aa: CASSLGDSQETQYF
cdr3_length: 14; clone_size: medium-sized; v_call: TRBV5-1; j_call: TRBJ1-1; cdr3_aa: CASSLGGENTEAFF
cdr3_length: 12; clone_size: medium-sized; v_call: TRBV27; j_call: TRBJ1-2; cdr3_aa: CASRRGNYGYTF
cdr3_length: 16; clone_size: medium-sized; v_call: TRBV20-1; j_call: TRBJ2-7; cdr3_aa: CSARDTLTGTSYEQYF
cdr3_length: 12; clone_size: .; v_call: TRBV7-9; j_call: TRBJ2-1; cdr3_aa: CASSPTGTESFF
cdr3_length: 15; clone_size: medium-sized; v_call: TRBV2; j_call: TRBJ2-1; cdr3_aa: CASSYRVAGYNEQFF
cdr3_length: 13; clone_size: medium-sized; v_call: TRBV3-1; j_call: TRBJ2-3; cdr3_aa: CASAWGGTDTQYF
cdr3_length: 11; clone_size: medium-sized; v_call: TRBV18; j_call: TRBJ2-2; cdr3_aa: CASSPRGELFF
cdr3_length: 11; clone_size: .; v_call: TRBV11-2; j_call: TRBJ2-7; cdr3_aa: CASSGSGEQYF
cdr3_length: 15; clone_size: medium-sized; v_call: TRBV5-6; j_call: TRBJ1-2; cdr3_aa: CASSFPGQSSYGYTF
cdr3_length: 13; clone_size: medium-sized; v_call: TRBV14; j_call: TRBJ1-1; cdr3_aa: CASSRAGGAEAFF
cdr3_length: 16; clone_size: large; v_call: TRBV7-2; j_call: TRBJ2-4; cdr3_aa: CASSLAGPGAKNIQYF
cdr3_length: 14; clone_size: medium-sized; v_call: TRBV20-1; j_call: TRBJ1-4; cdr3_aa: CSARWTRFNEKLFF
cdr3_length: 15; clone_size: medium-sized; v_call: TRBV2; j_call: TRBJ1-1; cdr3_aa: CASSEDQSMNTEAFF
cdr3_length: 13; clone_size: medium-sized; v_call: TRBV27; j_call: TRBJ1-1; cdr3_aa: CASRISTGTEAFF
cdr3_length: 15; clone_size: large; v_call: TRBV2; j_call: TRBJ2-1; cdr3_aa: CASSEALDSYNEQFF
cdr3_length: 13; clone_size: medium-sized; v_call: TRBV2; j_call: TRBJ1-2; cdr3_aa: CASGLEGNYGYTF
cdr3_length: 15; clone_size: large; v_call: TRBV2; j_call: TRBJ2-1; cdr3_aa: CASSEGRTGNREQFF
cdr3_length: 15; clone_size: large; v_call: TRBV5-1; j_call: TRBJ2-3; cdr3_aa: CASSLYGQPTDTQYF